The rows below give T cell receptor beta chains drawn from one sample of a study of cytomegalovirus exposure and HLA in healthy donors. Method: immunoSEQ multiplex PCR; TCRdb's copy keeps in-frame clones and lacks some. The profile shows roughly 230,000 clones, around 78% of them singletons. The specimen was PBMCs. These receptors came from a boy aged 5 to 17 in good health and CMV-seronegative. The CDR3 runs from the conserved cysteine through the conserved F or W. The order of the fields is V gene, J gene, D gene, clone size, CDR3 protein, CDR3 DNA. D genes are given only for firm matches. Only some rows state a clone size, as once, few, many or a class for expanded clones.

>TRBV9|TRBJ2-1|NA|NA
CASSGSLWGDEQFF
TGTGCCAGCAGCGGATCCCTTTGGGGCGATGAGCAGTTCTTC
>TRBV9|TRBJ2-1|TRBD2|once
CASSSSRDRLAGQDRYNEQFF
TGTGCCAGCAGCTCCAGTAGAGATAGACTAGCGGGTCAGGACCGCTACAATGAGCAGTTCTTC
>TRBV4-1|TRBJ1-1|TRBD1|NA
CASISTGSNTEAFF
TGCGCCAGCATATCGACAGGGTCGAACACTGAAGCTTTCTTT
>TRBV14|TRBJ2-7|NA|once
CASSQSKGGSGSYEQYF
TGTGCCAGCAGCCAATCCAAGGGGGGGTCAGGGTCCTACGAGCAGTACTTC
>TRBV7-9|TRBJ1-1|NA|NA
CASSLELATEAFF
TGTGCCAGCAGCTTAGAATTGGCTACTGAAGCTTTCTTT
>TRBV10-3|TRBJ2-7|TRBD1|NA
CAISEPGQGIYEQYF
TGTGCCATCAGTGAGCCGGGACAGGGTATTTACGAGCAGTACTTC
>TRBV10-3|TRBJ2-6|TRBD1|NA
CAIGQAPASGANVLTF
TGTGCCATCGGACAGGCCCCTGCCTCTGGGGCCAACGTCCTGACTTTC
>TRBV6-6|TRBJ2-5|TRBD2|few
CASSYSGGGYQETQYF
TGTGCCAGCAGTTACTCGGGCGGGGGGTACCAAGAGACCCAGTACTTC
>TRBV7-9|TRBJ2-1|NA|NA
CASSLEAPGISGYNEQFF
TGTGCCAGCAGCTTAGAGGCCCCAGGGATTAGCGGTTACAATGAGCAGTTCTTC
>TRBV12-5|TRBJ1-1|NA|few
CASGLEEGTEAFF
TGTGCTAGTGGTTTGGAGGAGGGCACTGAAGCTTTCTTT
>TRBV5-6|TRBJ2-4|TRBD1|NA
CASSSRTGARGIQYF
TGTGCCAGCAGCTCCCGGACAGGAGCTCGTGGCATTCAGTACTTC
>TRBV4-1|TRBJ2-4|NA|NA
CASSQETPLAKNIQYF
TGCGCCAGCAGCCAAGAAACACCTCTAGCCAAAAACATTCAGTACTTC
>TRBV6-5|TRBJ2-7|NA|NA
CASSYRHSSYEQYF
TGTGCCAGCAGTTACCGGCACAGCTCCTACGAGCAGTACTTC
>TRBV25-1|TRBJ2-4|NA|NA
CASSARTGSKNIQYF
TGTGCCAGCAGTGCGCGTACAGGGTCCAAAAACATTCAGTACTTC
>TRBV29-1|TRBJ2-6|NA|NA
CSVETGAGANVLTF
TGCAGCGTTGAAACGGGGGCTGGGGCCAACGTCCTGACTTTC
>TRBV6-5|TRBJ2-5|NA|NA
CASSMSSGSRETQYF
TGTGCCAGCAGTATGTCGAGCGGCTCTAGAGAGACCCAGTACTTC
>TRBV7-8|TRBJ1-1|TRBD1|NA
CASSSNRGHTEAFF
TGTGCCAGCAGCTCAAACAGGGGGCACACTGAAGCTTTCTTT
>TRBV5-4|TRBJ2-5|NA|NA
CASSLASGLRETQYF
TGTGCCAGCAGCTTGGCCAGTGGGCTTCGGGAGACCCAGTACTTC
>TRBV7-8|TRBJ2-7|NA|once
CASSLAAGVSYEQYF
TGTGCCAGCAGCTTAGCGGCCGGGGTCTCCTACGAGCAGTACTTC
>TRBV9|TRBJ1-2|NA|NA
CASSAKVGGRALTNYGYTF
TGTGCCAGCAGCGCCAAAGTGGGAGGCAGGGCTCTCACTAACTATGGCTACACCTTC
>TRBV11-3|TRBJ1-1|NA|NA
CASSRGRMNTEAFF
TGTGCCAGCAGCCGGGGAAGGATGAACACTGAAGCTTTCTTT
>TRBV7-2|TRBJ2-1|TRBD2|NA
CASSLAGRGHGEQFF
TGTGCCAGCAGCTTAGCAGGGAGGGGCCACGGTGAGCAGTTCTTC
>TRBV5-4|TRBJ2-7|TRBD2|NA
CASSLYASGEVYEQYF
TGTGCCAGCAGCTTGTATGCTAGCGGGGAAGTCTACGAGCAGTACTTC
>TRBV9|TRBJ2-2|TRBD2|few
CASSAGLADTGELFF
TGTGCCAGCAGCGCGGGACTAGCGGACACCGGGGAGCTGTTTTTT
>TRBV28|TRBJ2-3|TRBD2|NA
CASSPRTSSDTQYF
TGTGCCAGCAGTCCTAGGACTAGCTCAGATACGCAGTATTTT